These 25 T cell receptor beta chains were sequenced from one sample in a study of cytomegalovirus exposure and HLA in healthy donors. PCR was performed using 60 Vbeta and 13 Jbeta primers. The method was immunoSEQ multiplex PCR; TCRdb's version includes in-frame clones alone and lacks a portion of them. The sample records about 220,000 clones, over 60% being singletons. Sequenced material: PBMCs. The receptors were sampled from a man younger than 35 in good health and CMV-seronegative.

The chain combines TRBV5-1 with TRBJ2-1; 9 bases line up with TRBD2. This CDR3 contains 15 residues. The germline V gene has CDR1 SGHRS and CDR2 YFSETQ. J was trimmed by 5 bases and V by 4 bases; bases with no gene match: 7. The CDR3 loop is CASSLSGRENNEQFF. The CDR3 coding sequence is TGCGCCAGCAGCCTTAGCGGGAGAGAAAACAATGAGCAGTTCTTC.

CDR3 loop: CASSHLFSGRGSGANVLTF. The CDR3 bases are TGCGCCAGCAGCCACCTATTCAGCGGGAGGGGATCTGGGGCCAACGTCCTGACTTTC. The chain employs TRBV4-1 and TRBJ2-6, with TRBD2 identical over 10 bases. Trimming took 3 bases from V and 1 from J; bases not matched to a gene: 9. Looked up from germline, CDR1 is MGHRA and CDR2 is YSYEKL. The CDR3 sequence is 19 residues long.

The rearrangement uses TRBV5-1 and TRBJ2-1; a weak D match, TRBD2 (5 bases). The V gene's germline CDR1 is SGHRS and CDR2 YFSETQ. Trimming took 0 bases from V and 3 from J, leaving 13 bases between them. The CDR3 covers 16 residues. DNA of the CDR3: TGCGCCAGCAGCTTGGCCCCCCAGAGCGGCTACAATGAGCAGTTCTTC. It is translated as CASSLAPQSGYNEQFF.

This chain connects TRBV5-4 to TRBJ2-7; 13 nucleotides align to TRBD2. From germline, CDR1 is SGHNT and CDR2 YYREEE (reference sequence). This CDR3 region has 17 residues. V dropped 3 bases and J dropped 7; count of bases not matched to a gene: 13. CDR3 sequence: CASSSGLAGTTYVEQYF. The CDR3 nucleotides are TGTGCCAGCAGCTCGGGACTAGCGGGAACAACCTACGTAGAGCAGTACTTC.

This chain connects TRBV4-1 to TRBJ2-1, with TRBD2 matching 10 bases. This CDR3 is 19 amino acids long. J was trimmed by 0 bases and V by 1 base; bases with no gene match: 9. Per the germline V gene, CDR1 is MGHRA and CDR2 is YSYEKL. The CDR3 region is CASSQVGLADKSSYNEQFF. The CDR3 DNA sequence: TGCGCCAGCAGCCAAGTTGGACTAGCGGATAAAAGCTCCTACAATGAGCAGTTCTTC.

J is TRBJ2-5 and V is TRBV18; D is undetermined. CDR1 is KGHSH, CDR2 LQKENI, per germline. The CDR3 extends over 15 amino acids. V gave up 3 bases and J gave up 1 base, with 12 bases separating them. The CDR3 DNA reads as TGTGCCAGCTCACCGACACAGCTCAGCCAAGAGACCCAGTACTTC. Protein: CASSPTQLSQETQYF.

The chain links TRBV7-8 to TRBJ1-1, with D perhaps matching TRBD1 (5 bases). With 5 bases removed from V and 0 bases from J, the gap between germline ends came to 13 bases. The germline CDR1 and CDR2 sequences are SGHVS and FQNEAQ. The CDR3 length is 15 residues. The CDR3 loop is CASSLRQNMNTEAFF. CDR3 DNA sequence: TGTGCCAGCAGCCTAAGACAGAATATGAACACTGAAGCTTTCTTT. Full variable domain (outside the CDR3, taken from reference TRBV7-8 and TRBJ1-1): GAGVSQSPRYKVAKRGQDVALRCDPISGHVSLFWYQQALGQGPEFLTYFQNEAQLDKSGLPSDRFFAERPEGSVSTLKIQRTQQEDSAVYLCASSLRQNMNTEAFFGQGTRLTVV.

The rearrangement joins TRBV9 to TRBJ2-5; no reliable D call. V lost 1 base, J lost 5 bases, and 9 bases lay in between. This CDR3 is built from 13 residues. CDR1 is SGDLS, CDR2 YYNGEE, per germline. The CDR3 loop reads CASSVPPVETQYF. In nucleotides, the CDR3 is TGTGCCAGCAGCGTACCTCCCGTGGAGACCCAGTACTTC.

This chain links TRBV19 with TRBJ1-1; D may be TRBD1 (6 bases). V was clipped by 4 bases and J by 0 bases, with 9 bases between them. From germline, CDR1 is LNHDA and CDR2 SQIVND (reference sequence). The CDR3 consists of 14 residues. DNA for the CDR3: TGTGCCAGTAGTACGGACAGATTGAACACTGAAGCTTTCTTT. It specifies CASSTDRLNTEAFF.

The chain is built from TRBV7-3 and TRBJ2-7; no firm D call. The CDR3 contains 11 residues. Germline V gene data show CDR1 as SGHTA and CDR2 as FQGTGA. The V end lost 4 bases, the J end lost 7 bases, and 8 bases lay between the germline ends. CDR3 amino acids: CASSSHWEQYF. CDR3 nucleotide sequence: TGTGCCAGCAGCTCACATTGGGAGCAGTACTTC. The full variable domain, rest sourced from reference TRBV7-3 and TRBJ2-7, is GAGVSQTPSNKVTEKGKYVELRCDPISGHTALYWYRQSLGQGPEFLIYFQGTGAADDSGLPNDRFFAVRPEGSVSTLKIQRTERGDSAVYLCASSSHWEQYFGPGTRLTVT.

The chain uses TRBV5-1 and TRBJ2-2; D is unresolved. This CDR3 region has 15 residues. Trimming took 0 bases from V and 1 from J, leaving 7 bases between them. CDR1 and CDR2 (germline): SGHRS, YFSETQ. CDR3 DNA sequence: TGCGCCAGCAGCTTGGTAGCCGGGAACACCGGGGAGCTGTTTTTT. It codes for CASSLVAGNTGELFF.

The chain combines TRBV2 with TRBJ1-3; D is ambiguous. The germline gives CDR1 SNHLY, CDR2 FYNNEI. This CDR3 has 17 residues. V was pared by 8 bases and J by 0 bases, with 20 bases between. The CDR3 here is CASAFSQTDFSGNTIYF. The CDR3 nucleotides are TGTGCCAGCGCCTTCTCTCAAACCGACTTCTCTGGAAACACCATATATTTT.

The chain employs TRBV5-1 and TRBJ2-3; 14 bases match TRBD2. J gave up 9 bases and V 6 bases, and 9 bases lay outside the gene matches. Germline CDR1 SGHRS, CDR2 YFSETQ. The CDR3 covers 15 residues. As DNA, the CDR3 is TGCGCCAGCACCCCGGGACTAGCGGGAGTAGCCACGCAGTATTTT. Translation: CASTPGLAGVATQYF.

The rearrangement links TRBV6-1 to TRBJ2-7; TRBD1 aligns across 10 bases. The CDR3 totals 13 residues. Germline CDR1 MNHNS, CDR2 SASEGT. The ends lost 4 bases at V and 5 bases at J; junction bases unmatched: 2. The CDR3 here is CASSGDRGHEQYF. The CDR3 DNA follows: TGTGCCAGCAGTGGGGACAGGGGCCACGAGCAGTACTTC.

V usage is TRBV5-1 and J usage is TRBJ1-2, with TRBD1 identical over 9 bases. Germline lookup yields CDR1 SGHRS and CDR2 YFSETQ. This CDR3 has 14 residues. Trimming cost V 7 bases and J 7 bases; bases outside gene matches: 11. The CDR3 protein is CASHGGTGFGGYTF. In DNA, the CDR3 is TGCGCCAGCCACGGCGGGACAGGGTTCGGTGGCTACACCTTC.

The chain uses TRBV12-5 and TRBJ2-3; TRBD1 aligns across 9 bases. The CDR3 has 15 residues. Trimming cost V 6 bases and J 0 bases; bases outside gene matches: 4. The germline gives CDR1 LGHNT, CDR2 FRNRAP. DNA of the CDR3: TGTGCTAGTGGGGCAGGACAGGGGAGCACAGATACGCAGTATTTT. Protein sequence: CASGAGQGSTDTQYF.

The chain recombines TRBV5-8 with TRBJ2-1, with 7 bases identical to TRBD2. The CDR3 totals 15 residues. CDR1 and CDR2 (germline): SGHTS, YDEGEE. J lost 0 bases, V lost 2 bases, and 2 bases had no gene match. The CDR3 region is CASSFSGGSYNEQFF. In DNA, the CDR3 is TGTGCCAGCAGCTTTTCGGGGGGCTCCTACAATGAGCAGTTCTTC. Using reference TRBV5-8 and TRBJ2-1 for the parts outside the CDR3, the full variable domain is EAGVTQSPTHLIKTRGQQATLRCSPISGHTSVYWYQQALGLGLQFLLWYDEGEERNRGNFPPRFSGRQFPNYSSELNVNALELEDSALYLCASSFSGGSYNEQFFGPGTRLTVL.

The rearrangement joins TRBV12-5 to TRBJ1-4; 8 nucleotides align to TRBD1. Germline-derived CDR1 and CDR2 are LGHNT and FRNRAP. The trim removed 1 base at V and 3 bases at J, leaving 10 bases unmatched. CDR3 length: 18 residues. The CDR3 DNA is TGTGCTAGTGGTTTGGCGCAATACAGGGGGAGGTCTAATGAAAAACTGTTTTTT. It specifies CASGLAQYRGRSNEKLFF.

The V and J genes are TRBV19 and TRBJ1-5, with D unclear. Germline values: CDR1 LNHDA, CDR2 SQIVND (reference sequence). The CDR3 is 13 residues long. Trimming left V 6 bases short and J 3 bases short, with 9 bases between. The CDR3 loop reads CASRGRDNQPQHF. As DNA, the CDR3 is TGTGCCAGTAGAGGCCGGGACAATCAGCCCCAGCATTTT.

The V gene is TRBV30, the J gene TRBJ2-3; D might be TRBD2 (6 bases). V was pared by 0 bases and J by 2 bases, with 15 bases between. The germline gives CDR1 GTSNPN, CDR2 SVGIG (reference sequence). This CDR3 contains 16 residues. CDR3 DNA: TGTGCCTGGAGTGTATTAGCGGCACCCTCCACAGATACGCAGTATTTT. Amino acids: CAWSVLAAPSTDTQYF. Full variable domain (missing parts from reference TRBV30 and TRBJ2-3): SQTIHQWPATLVQPVGSPLSLECTVEGTSNPNLYWYRQAAGRGLQLLFYSVGIGQISSEVPQNLSASRPQDRQFILSSKKLLLSDSGFYLCAWSVLAAPSTDTQYFGPGTRLTVL.

The CDR3: CASSTRRLAGVGETQYF. The CDR3 DNA reads as TGTGCCAGCAGCACCAGGAGGCTAGCGGGAGTGGGCGAGACCCAGTACTTC. The chain joins TRBV7-6 to TRBJ2-5; 10 nucleotides agree with TRBD2. The CDR3 is 17 amino acids. Trimming took 5 bases from V and 5 from J; bases not matched to a gene: 14. Germline CDR1 reads SGHVS; CDR2 reads FNYEAQ.

This rearrangement joins TRBV9 to TRBJ2-3, with TRBD1 identical over 7 bases. CDR1 SGDLS and CDR2 YYNGEE come from the germline V gene. V was clipped by 3 bases and J by 6 bases; unmatched bases: 4. The CDR3 covers 13 residues. CDR3 sequence: CASSGTGADTQYF. CDR3 bases: TGTGCCAGCAGCGGTACAGGGGCGGATACGCAGTATTTT.

This clone was counted only a few times. V is TRBV5-1 and J is TRBJ2-2; D unclear. This CDR3 has 12 amino acids. The germline CDR1 and CDR2 sequences are SGHRS and YFSETQ. V lost 0 bases to trimming and J lost 9 bases, with 6 bases between them. The CDR3 bases are TGCGCCAGCAGCTTGGGTAGTAGGGAGCTGTTTTTT. This codes for CASSLGSRELFF.

The chain carries TRBV14 and TRBJ2-7; no reliable D call. Germline loops: CDR1 SGHDN, CDR2 FVKESK. CDR3 length: 12 amino acids. Trimming removed 5 bases from V and 12 bases from J, with 17 bases in between. CDR3 nucleotides: TGTGCCAGCAGCAATACGAACGGCCCTAGGTACTTC. Its protein is CASSNTNGPRYF.

CDR3 loop: CSVLFMTGNTEAFF. The CDR3, as DNA: TGCAGCGTCCTATTTATGACAGGGAACACTGAAGCTTTCTTT. The V and J genes are TRBV29-1 and TRBJ1-1, with D maybe TRBD1 (6 bases). With 6 bases removed from V and 1 base from J, the gap between germline ends came to 15 bases. Germline loops: CDR1 SQVTM, CDR2 ANQGSEA. CDR3 length equals 14 residues.